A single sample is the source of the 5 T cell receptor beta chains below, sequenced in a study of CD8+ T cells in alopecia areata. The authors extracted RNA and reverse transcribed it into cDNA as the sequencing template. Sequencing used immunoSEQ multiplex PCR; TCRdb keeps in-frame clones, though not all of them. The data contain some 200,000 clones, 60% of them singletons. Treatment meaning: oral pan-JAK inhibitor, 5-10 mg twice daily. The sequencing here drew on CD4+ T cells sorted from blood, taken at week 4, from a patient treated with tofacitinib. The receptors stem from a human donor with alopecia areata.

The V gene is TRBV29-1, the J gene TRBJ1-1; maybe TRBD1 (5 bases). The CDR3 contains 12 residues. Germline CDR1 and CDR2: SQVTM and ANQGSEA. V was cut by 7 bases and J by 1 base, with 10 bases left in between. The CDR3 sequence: CSGRDWNTEAFF. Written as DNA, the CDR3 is TGCAGCGGGCGGGACTGGAACACTGAAGCTTTCTTT.

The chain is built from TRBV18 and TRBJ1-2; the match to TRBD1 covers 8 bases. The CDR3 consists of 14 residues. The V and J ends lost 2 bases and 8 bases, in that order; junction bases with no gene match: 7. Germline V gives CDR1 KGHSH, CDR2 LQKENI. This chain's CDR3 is CASSPGQGLFGYTF. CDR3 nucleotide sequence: TGTGCCAGCTCACCAGGACAGGGTTTATTCGGCTACACCTTC. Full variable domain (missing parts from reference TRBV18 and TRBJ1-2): NAGVMQNPRHLVRRRGQEARLRCSPMKGHSHVYWYRQLPEEGLKFMVYLQKENIIDESGMPKERFSAEFPKEGPSILRIQQVVRGDSAAYFCASSPGQGLFGYTFGSGTRLTVV.

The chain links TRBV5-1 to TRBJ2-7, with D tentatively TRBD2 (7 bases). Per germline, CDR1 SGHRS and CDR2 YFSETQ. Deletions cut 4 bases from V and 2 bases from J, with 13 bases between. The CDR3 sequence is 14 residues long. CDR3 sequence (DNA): TGCGCCAGCAGCACGGGGGGCACTACCTACGAGCAGTACTTC. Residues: CASSTGGTTYEQYF.

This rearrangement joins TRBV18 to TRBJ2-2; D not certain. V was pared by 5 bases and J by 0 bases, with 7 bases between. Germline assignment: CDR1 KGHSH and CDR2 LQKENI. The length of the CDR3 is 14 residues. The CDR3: CASSGSSNTGELFF. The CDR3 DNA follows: TGTGCCAGCTCAGGCTCGTCGAACACCGGGGAGCTGTTTTTT.

The CDR3 protein is CSAGQGDNSPLHF. The CDR3 coding sequence is TGCAGCGCTGGACAGGGGGATAATTCACCCCTCCACTTT. The rearrangement uses TRBV29-1 and TRBJ1-6; 10 bases align to TRBD1. Germline CDR1 is SQVTM and CDR2 is ANQGSEA. Germline trimming cut 7 bases from V and 5 bases from J; bases unmatched to any gene: 2. CDR3 length: 13 amino acids.